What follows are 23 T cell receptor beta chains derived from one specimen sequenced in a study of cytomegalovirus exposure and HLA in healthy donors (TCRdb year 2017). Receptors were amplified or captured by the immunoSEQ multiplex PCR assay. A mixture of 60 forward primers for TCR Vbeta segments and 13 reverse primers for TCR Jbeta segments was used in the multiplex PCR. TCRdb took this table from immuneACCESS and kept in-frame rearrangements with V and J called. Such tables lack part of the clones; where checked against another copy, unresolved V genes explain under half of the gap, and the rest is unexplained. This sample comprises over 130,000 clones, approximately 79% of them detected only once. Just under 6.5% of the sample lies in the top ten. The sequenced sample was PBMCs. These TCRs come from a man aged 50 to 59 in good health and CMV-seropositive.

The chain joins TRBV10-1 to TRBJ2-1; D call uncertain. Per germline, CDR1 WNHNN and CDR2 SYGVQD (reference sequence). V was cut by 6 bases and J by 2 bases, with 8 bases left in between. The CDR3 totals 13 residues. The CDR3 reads CASREGAYNEQFF. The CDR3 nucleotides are TGCGCCAGCAGGGAAGGAGCCTACAATGAGCAGTTCTTC.

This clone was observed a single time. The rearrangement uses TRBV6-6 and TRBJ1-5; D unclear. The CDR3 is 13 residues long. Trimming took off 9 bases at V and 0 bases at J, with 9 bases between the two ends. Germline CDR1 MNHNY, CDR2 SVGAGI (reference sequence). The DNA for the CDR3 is TGTGCCAGTACGGTTGATAGCAATCAGCCCCAGCATTTT. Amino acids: CASTVDSNQPQHF.

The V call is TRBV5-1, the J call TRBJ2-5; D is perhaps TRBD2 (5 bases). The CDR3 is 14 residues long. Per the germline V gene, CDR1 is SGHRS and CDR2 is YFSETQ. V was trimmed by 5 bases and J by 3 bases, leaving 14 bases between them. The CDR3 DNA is TGCGCCAGCAGAGGAAGCTCAGCGGAAGAGACCCAGTACTTC. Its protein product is CASRGSSAEETQYF.

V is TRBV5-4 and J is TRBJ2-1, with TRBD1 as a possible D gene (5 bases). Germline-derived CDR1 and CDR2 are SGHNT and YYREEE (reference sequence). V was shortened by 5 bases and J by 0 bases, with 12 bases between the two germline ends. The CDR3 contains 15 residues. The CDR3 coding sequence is TGTGCCAGCAGTTTTGGGGCTAGCTCCTACAATGAGCAGTTCTTC. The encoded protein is CASSFGASSYNEQFF.

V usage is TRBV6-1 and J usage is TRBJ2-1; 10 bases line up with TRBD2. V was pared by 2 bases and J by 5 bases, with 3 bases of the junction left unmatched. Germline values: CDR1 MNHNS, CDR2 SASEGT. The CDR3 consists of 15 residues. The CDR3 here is CASSELLAGDNEQFF. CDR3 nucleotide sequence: TGTGCCAGCAGTGAACTCCTAGCGGGAGACAATGAGCAGTTCTTC.

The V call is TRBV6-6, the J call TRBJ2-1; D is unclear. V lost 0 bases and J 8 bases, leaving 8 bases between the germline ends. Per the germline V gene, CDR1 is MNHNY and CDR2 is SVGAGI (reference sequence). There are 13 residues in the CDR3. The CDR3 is CASSYSPFDEQFF. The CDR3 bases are TGTGCCAGCAGTTACTCCCCCTTCGATGAGCAGTTCTTC.

The DNA of the CDR3 is TGTGCCAGCAGTAAAAGCGGGTTCCAAGAGACCCAGTACTTC. Translated: CASSKSGFQETQYF. The chain carries TRBV28 and TRBJ2-5; possibly TRBD2 for D (6 bases). The CDR3 runs to 14 residues. The V end was cut by 5 bases, the J end by 1 base, with 11 bases between. Germline V gene data show CDR1 as MDHEN and CDR2 as SYDVKM.

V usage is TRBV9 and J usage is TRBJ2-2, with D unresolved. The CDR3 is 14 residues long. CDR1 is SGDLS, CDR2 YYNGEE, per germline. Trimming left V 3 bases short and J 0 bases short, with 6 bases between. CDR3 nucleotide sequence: TGTGCCAGCAGCGCCCCATCGAACACCGGGGAGCTGTTTTTT. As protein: CASSAPSNTGELFF.

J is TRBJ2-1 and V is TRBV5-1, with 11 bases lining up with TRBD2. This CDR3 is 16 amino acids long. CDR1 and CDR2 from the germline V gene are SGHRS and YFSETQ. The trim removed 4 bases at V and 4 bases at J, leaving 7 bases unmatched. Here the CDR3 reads CASSGPGLAAYNEQFF. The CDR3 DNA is TGCGCCAGCAGCGGGCCGGGACTAGCGGCTTACAATGAGCAGTTCTTC.

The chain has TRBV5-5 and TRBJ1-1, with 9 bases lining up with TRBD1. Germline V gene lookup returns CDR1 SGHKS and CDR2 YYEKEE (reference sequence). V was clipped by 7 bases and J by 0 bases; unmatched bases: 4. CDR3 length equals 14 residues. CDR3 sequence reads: CASGDRVLNTEAFF. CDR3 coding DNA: TGTGCCAGCGGGGACAGGGTGTTGAACACTGAAGCTTTCTTT.

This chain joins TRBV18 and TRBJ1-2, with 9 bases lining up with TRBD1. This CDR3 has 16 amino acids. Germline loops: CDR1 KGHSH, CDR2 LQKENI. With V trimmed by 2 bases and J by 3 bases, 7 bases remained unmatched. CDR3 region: CASSPLGTGLDYGYTF. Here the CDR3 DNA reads TGTGCCAGCTCACCATTGGGGACAGGGTTGGACTATGGCTACACCTTC. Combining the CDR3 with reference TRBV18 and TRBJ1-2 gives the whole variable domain NAGVMQNPRHLVRRRGQEARLRCSPMKGHSHVYWYRQLPEEGLKFMVYLQKENIIDESGMPKERFSAEFPKEGPSILRIQQVVRGDSAAYFCASSPLGTGLDYGYTFGSGTRLTVV.

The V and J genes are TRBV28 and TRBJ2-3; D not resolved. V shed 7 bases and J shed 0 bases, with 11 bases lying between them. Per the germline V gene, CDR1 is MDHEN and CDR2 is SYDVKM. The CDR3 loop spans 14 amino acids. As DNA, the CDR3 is TGTGCCAGCAAACTGCGGTTTAGCACAGATACGCAGTATTTT. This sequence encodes CASKLRFSTDTQYF.

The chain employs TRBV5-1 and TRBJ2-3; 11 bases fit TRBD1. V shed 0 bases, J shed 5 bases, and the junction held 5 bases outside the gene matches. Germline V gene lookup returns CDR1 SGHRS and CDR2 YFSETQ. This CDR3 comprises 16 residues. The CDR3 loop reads CASSLAGTGGRDTQYF. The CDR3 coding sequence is TGCGCCAGCAGCTTGGCGGGGACAGGGGGTAGAGATACGCAGTATTTT.

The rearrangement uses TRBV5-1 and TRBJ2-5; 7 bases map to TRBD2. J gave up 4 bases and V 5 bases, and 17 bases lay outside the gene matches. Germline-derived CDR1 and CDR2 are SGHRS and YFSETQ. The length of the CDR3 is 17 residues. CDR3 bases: TGCGCCAGCAGTCGTTGGGGCATCCGGGGGGAGGGAGAGACCCAGTACTTC. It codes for CASSRWGIRGEGETQYF. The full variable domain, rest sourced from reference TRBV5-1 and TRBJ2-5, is KAGVTQTPRYLIKTRGQQVTLSCSPISGHRSVSWYQQTPGQGLQFLFEYFSETQRNKGNFPGRFSGRQFSNSRSEMNVSTLELGDSALYLCASSRWGIRGEGETQYFGPGTRLLVL.

DNA of the CDR3: TGTGCCAGCAGACCCAGGGCGGCCGGGGAGCTGTTTTTT. This sequence encodes CASRPRAAGELFF. The J gene is TRBJ2-2, the V gene TRBV6-5, with a possible D match to TRBD1 (5 bases). Germline CDR1 is MNHEY and CDR2 is SVGAGI. Between the trimmed V and J ends, which lost 6 bases and 6 bases, there was a span of 11 bases. This CDR3 spans 13 amino acids.

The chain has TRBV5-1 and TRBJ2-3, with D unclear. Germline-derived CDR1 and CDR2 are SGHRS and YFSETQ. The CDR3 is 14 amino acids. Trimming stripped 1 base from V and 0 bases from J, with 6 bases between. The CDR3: CASSLSSSTDTQYF. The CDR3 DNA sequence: TGCGCCAGCAGCTTGTCTTCTAGCACAGATACGCAGTATTTT.

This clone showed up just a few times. The CDR3 reads CASRPQTGSYGYTF. The CDR3 DNA follows: TGTGCCAGCAGACCCCAGACAGGTTCTTATGGCTACACCTTC. This sequence joins TRBV28 and TRBJ1-2; D may be TRBD1 (6 bases). There are 14 residues in the CDR3. V lost 6 bases and J 5 bases, leaving 16 bases between the germline ends. CDR1 is MDHEN and CDR2 is SYDVKM in the germline V gene.

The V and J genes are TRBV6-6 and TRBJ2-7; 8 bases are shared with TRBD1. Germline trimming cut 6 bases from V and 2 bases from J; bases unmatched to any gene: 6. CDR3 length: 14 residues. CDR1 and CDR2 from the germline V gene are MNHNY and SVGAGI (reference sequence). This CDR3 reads CASSPTGVTYEQYF. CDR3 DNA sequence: TGTGCCAGCAGCCCGACAGGGGTTACCTACGAGCAGTACTTC.

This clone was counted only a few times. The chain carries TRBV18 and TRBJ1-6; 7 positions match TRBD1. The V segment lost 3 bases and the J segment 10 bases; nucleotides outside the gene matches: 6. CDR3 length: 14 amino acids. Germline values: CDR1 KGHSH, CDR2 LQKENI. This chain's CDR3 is CASSPTGVDSPLHF. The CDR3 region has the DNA TGTGCCAGCTCACCCACAGGGGTGGACTCACCCCTCCACTTT.

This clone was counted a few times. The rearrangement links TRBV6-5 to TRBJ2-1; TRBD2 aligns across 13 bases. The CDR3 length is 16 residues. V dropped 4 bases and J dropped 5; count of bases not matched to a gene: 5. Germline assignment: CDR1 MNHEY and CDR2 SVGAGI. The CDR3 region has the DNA TGTGCCAGCAGTTTTACTAGCGGGAGGGACGACAATGAGCAGTTCTTC. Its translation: CASSFTSGRDDNEQFF.

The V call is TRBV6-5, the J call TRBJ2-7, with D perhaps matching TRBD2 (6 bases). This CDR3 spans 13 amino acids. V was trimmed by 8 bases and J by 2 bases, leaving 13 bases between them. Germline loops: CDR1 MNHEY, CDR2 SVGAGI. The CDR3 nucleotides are TGTGCCAGCTGCCGGGGGAGCACCTACGAGCAGTACTTC. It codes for CASCRGSTYEQYF.

The CDR3 sequence is CASSAGGLAGGNEQFF. For the CDR3, the DNA is TGCGCCAGCAGCGCCGGGGGACTAGCGGGAGGGAATGAGCAGTTCTTC. The chain is built from TRBV4-1 and TRBJ2-1; TRBD2 aligns across 16 bases. After removal of 5 bases from V and 7 bases from J, the junction contained 5 bases not matched to a gene. The germline V gene has CDR1 MGHRA and CDR2 YSYEKL. The CDR3 spans 16 residues.

CDR3 in amino acids: CASSQASQRERVETQYF. The CDR3 DNA sequence: TGTGCCAGCAGCCAAGCGAGCCAGCGGGAGAGGGTAGAGACCCAGTACTTC. The chain combines TRBV14 with TRBJ2-5; 8 nucleotides align to TRBD2. V shed 1 base and J 4 bases; nucleotides not matched to a gene: 11. CDR1 SGHDN and CDR2 FVKESK come from the germline V gene. The CDR3 is 17 amino acids.